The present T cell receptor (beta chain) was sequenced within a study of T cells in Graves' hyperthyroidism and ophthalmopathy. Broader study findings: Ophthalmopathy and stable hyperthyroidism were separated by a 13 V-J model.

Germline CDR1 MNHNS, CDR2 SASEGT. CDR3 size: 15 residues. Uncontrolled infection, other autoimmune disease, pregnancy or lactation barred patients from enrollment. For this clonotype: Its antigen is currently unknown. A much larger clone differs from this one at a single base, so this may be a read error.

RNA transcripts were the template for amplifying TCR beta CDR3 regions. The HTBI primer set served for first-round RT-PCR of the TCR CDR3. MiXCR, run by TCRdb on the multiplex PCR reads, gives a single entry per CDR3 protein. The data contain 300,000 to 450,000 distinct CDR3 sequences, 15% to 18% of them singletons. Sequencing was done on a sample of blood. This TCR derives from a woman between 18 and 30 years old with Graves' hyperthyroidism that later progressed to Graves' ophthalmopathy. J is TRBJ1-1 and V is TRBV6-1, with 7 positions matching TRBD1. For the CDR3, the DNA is TGTGCCACCACGGCCAGGACAGGAAAGAACGCTGAAGCTTTCTTT. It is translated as CATTARTGKNAEAFF.